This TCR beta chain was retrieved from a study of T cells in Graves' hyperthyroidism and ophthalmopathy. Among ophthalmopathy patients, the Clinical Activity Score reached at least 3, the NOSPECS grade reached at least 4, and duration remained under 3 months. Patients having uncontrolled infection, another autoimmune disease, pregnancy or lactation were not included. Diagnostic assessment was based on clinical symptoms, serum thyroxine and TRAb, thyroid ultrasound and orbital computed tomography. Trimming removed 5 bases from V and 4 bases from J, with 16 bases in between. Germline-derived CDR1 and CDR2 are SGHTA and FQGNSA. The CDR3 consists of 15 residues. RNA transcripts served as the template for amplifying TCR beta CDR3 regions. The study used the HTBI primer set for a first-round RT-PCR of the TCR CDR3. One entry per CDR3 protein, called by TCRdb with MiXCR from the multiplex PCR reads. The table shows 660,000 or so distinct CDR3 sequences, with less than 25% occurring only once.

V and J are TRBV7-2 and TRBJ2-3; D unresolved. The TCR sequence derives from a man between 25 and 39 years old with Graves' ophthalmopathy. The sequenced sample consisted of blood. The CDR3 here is CASSPPSLSADTQYF. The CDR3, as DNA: TGTGCCAGCAGCCCGCCCTCCCTCAGCGCAGATACGCAGTATTTT.